The 27 T cell receptor beta chains below come from one sample, sequenced in a study of blood T cells in healthy people across ages. A second PCR of 7 to 11 cycles used a sample-barcoded 5' primer and a J-beta primer mix. In TCRdb, the 5' RACE reads were re-called with MiXCR into one record per CDR3 protein. The repertoire holds hundreds of thousands of distinct CDR3 sequences, with 56% as singletons. Sequencing input: blood. These receptor sequences come from a middle-aged man in good health.

The genes are TRBV5-1 and TRBJ1-1; possibly TRBD1 for D (6 bases). CDR3 length: 16 amino acids. Deletions cut 0 bases from V and 0 bases from J, with 12 bases between. Germline V CDR1 and CDR2: SGHRS, YFSETQ. The chain's CDR3 is CASSLATGIVNTEAFF. The CDR3 bases are TGCGCCAGCAGCTTGGCGACAGGCATCGTGAACACTGAAGCTTTCTTT.

The rearrangement joins TRBV29-1 to TRBJ2-7, with TRBD1 identical over 7 bases. CDR1 SQVTM and CDR2 ANQGSEA come from the germline V gene. The CDR3 spans 12 residues. Germline trimming cut 6 bases from V and 4 bases from J; bases unmatched to any gene: 6. The CDR3 loop is CSVGTAKYEQYF. The CDR3 DNA reads TGCAGCGTCGGGACAGCCAAGTACGAGCAGTACTTC.

Here the CDR3 DNA reads TGCAGTGCTAGTGGACAAATTAGTTATGGCTACACCTTC. This sequence encodes CSASGQISYGYTF. This chain joins TRBV20-1 and TRBJ1-2; possibly TRBD1 for D (5 bases). This CDR3 comprises 13 residues. Trimming removed 3 bases at V and 5 bases at J, with 13 bases between. Germline V gene data show CDR1 as DFQATT and CDR2 as SNEGSKA (reference sequence).

J is TRBJ2-5 and V is TRBV6-5, with TRBD1 as a possible D gene (5 bases). Trimming shortened V by 1 base and J by 7 bases, and 19 bases separated the two germline ends. The CDR3 extends over 16 amino acids. The germline V gene has CDR1 MNHEY and CDR2 SVGAGI. CDR3 DNA: TGTGCCAGCAGTTACTGGTCACAGGACCCTGGAAGGACCCAGTACTTC. Its translation is CASSYWSQDPGRTQYF.

The rearrangement uses TRBV2 and TRBJ2-2; D call uncertain. The germline V gene encodes CDR1 SNHLY and CDR2 FYNNEI. V was trimmed by 7 bases and J by 1 base, leaving 10 bases between them. The CDR3 has 14 residues. The CDR3 is CASKSFLNTGELFF. As DNA, the CDR3 is TGTGCCAGCAAAAGCTTCTTGAACACCGGGGAGCTGTTTTTT.

This clonotype was seen a few times. The DNA of the CDR3 is TGTGCCAGCTCACCATTCGGCAGGGGGTCCACAGAGACCCAGTACTTC. It specifies CASSPFGRGSTETQYF. V is TRBV18 and J is TRBJ2-5; TRBD1 matches 7 bases. After removal of 2 bases from V and 4 bases from J, the junction contained 10 bases not matched to a gene. Germline CDR1 and CDR2: KGHSH and LQKENI. This CDR3 is 16 amino acids long.

This chain uses TRBV9 with TRBJ2-3; the match to TRBD2 covers 7 bases. Germline CDR1 reads SGDLS; CDR2 reads YYNGEE. CDR3 length equals 13 residues. V was pared by 7 bases and J by 2 bases, with 4 bases of the junction left unmatched. CDR3 sequence: CASDGGNTDTQYF. As DNA, the CDR3 is TGTGCCAGCGACGGGGGGAACACAGATACGCAGTATTTT.

This clonotype occurred many times. The CDR3 DNA follows: TGTGCCAGCTTGGACAGGGTTCGGAACGAGCAGTACTTC. This codes for CASLDRVRNEQYF. The rearrangement uses TRBV28 and TRBJ2-7, with TRBD1 matching over 8 bases. This CDR3 comprises 13 residues. J was trimmed by 5 bases and V by 8 bases; bases with no gene match: 8. The germline CDR1 and CDR2 sequences are MDHEN and SYDVKM.

The chain carries TRBV21-1 and TRBJ2-7. TRBV21-1 is noted as a pseudogene. The CDR3 is 9 amino acids. The CDR3, as DNA: TGTGCCAGGGGGTACGAGCAGTACTTC. Encoded protein: CARGYEQYF.

The rearrangement uses TRBV27 and TRBJ1-6, with D perhaps TRBD1 (5 bases). The CDR3 runs to 15 residues. Trimming shortened V by 6 bases and J by 7 bases, and 16 bases separated the two germline ends. CDR1 is MNHEY and CDR2 is SMNVEV in the germline V gene (reference sequence). CDR3 region: CASSRRRDVNSPLHF. Here the CDR3 DNA reads TGTGCCAGCAGCCGCCGCCGGGACGTAAATTCACCCCTCCACTTT.

The J gene is TRBJ1-5, the V gene TRBV20-1; TRBD1 matches at 7 bases. The CDR3 is 16 residues long. The junction had 12 bases not matched to a gene; V was cut back by 5 bases and J by 2 bases. Germline CDR1 and CDR2: DFQATT and SNEGSKA (reference sequence). CDR3 DNA: TGCAGTGCTGACAGACAGGGCGGGATAGGCAATCAGCCCCAGCATTTT. It translates to CSADRQGGIGNQPQHF.

The chain combines TRBV6-2 or TRBV6-3 with TRBJ1-1, with TRBD1 matching 9 bases. This CDR3 spans 15 amino acids. Germline V CDR1 and CDR2: MNHEY, SVGEGT. Trimming at V came to 2 bases and at J to 1 base, leaving 2 bases not matched to a gene. The CDR3 spells CASSYPGQGNTEAFF. The DNA for the CDR3 is TGTGCCAGCAGTTACCCGGGACAGGGGAACACTGAAGCTTTCTTT.

The count of this clonotype is one. CDR3 loop: CASSSGQGWTDTQYF. The DNA of the CDR3 is TGTGCCAGCAGCAGTGGACAGGGCTGGACAGATACGCAGTATTTT. The chain uses TRBV7-9 and TRBJ2-3; 8 positions agree with TRBD1. This CDR3 has 15 residues. The V and J ends lost 5 bases and 3 bases, in that order; junction bases with no gene match: 7. Per the germline V gene, CDR1 is SEHNR and CDR2 is FQNEAQ (reference sequence).

This clonotype was counted at least ten times. The chain has TRBV6-6 and TRBJ1-2, with D tentatively TRBD1 (6 bases). CDR1 is MNHNY and CDR2 is SVGAGI in the germline V gene (reference sequence). Trimming stripped 4 bases from V and 0 bases from J, with 9 bases between. This CDR3 has 14 amino acids. CDR3: CASSSQGSNYGYTF. The CDR3 coding sequence is TGTGCCAGCAGTTCACAGGGATCTAACTATGGCTACACCTTC.

This chain links TRBV29-1 with TRBJ2-1; D is perhaps TRBD1 or TRBD2 (5 bases each). Trimming cost V 6 bases and J 3 bases, with 12 bases left between them. The length of the CDR3 is 13 residues. Germline V lookup: CDR1 SQVTM, CDR2 ANQGSEA. The CDR3 sequence is CSVRDGNYNEQFF. As DNA, the CDR3 is TGCAGCGTGAGGGACGGGAACTACAATGAGCAGTTCTTC.

This clonotype was counted a few times. The chain couples TRBV29-1 to TRBJ2-2; 9 bases are a match to TRBD1. The germline CDR1 and CDR2 sequences are SQVTM and ANQGSEA. The ends lost 4 bases at V and 3 bases at J; junction bases unmatched: 15. The CDR3 consists of 18 residues. For the CDR3, the DNA is TGCAGCGTTGGATTTGGGACAGGGAATCCCCTTGACACCGGGGAGCTGTTTTTT. Translated, it gives CSVGFGTGNPLDTGELFF.

V is TRBV6-5 and J is TRBJ2-7; D gene uncertain. In germline, CDR1 is MNHEY, CDR2 SVGAGI. CDR3 size: 14 residues. Trimming removed 0 bases at V and 7 bases at J, with 13 bases between. The CDR3 here is CASSYSASLREQYF. CDR3 in DNA: TGTGCCAGCAGTTACTCGGCCTCGCTGAGAGAGCAGTACTTC.

A note on this clonotype: A much bigger clone sits one base away, suggesting this may be a read error. This CDR3 reads CATSDFGTSYNEQYF. The CDR3 nucleotides read TGTGCCACCAGTGATTTCGGGACCTCCTACAATGAGCAGTACTTC. J is TRBJ2-1 and V is TRBV24-1, with D possibly being TRBD1 or TRBD2 (5 bases each). The J call could be wrong; TRBJ2-7 is a better fit for the DNA end. The CDR3 has 15 amino acids. Germline V CDR1 and CDR2: KGHDR, SFDVKD.

The chain has TRBV27 and TRBJ2-7; possible D gene TRBD2, 5 bases. The J call is in doubt because the DNA end fits TRBJ2-5 better. Looked up from germline, CDR1 is MNHEY and CDR2 is SMNVEV (reference sequence). The CDR3 has 17 amino acids. The CDR3 sequence: CASSFGREGGIGETQYF. In nucleotides, the CDR3 is TGTGCCAGCAGCTTTGGACGTGAGGGTGGGATAGGAGAGACCCAGTACTTC.

The rearrangement joins TRBV20-1 to TRBJ2-1, with D perhaps matching TRBD1 (6 bases). The J call may be wrong; the DNA end is better matched by TRBJ2-7. Germline lookup yields CDR1 DFQATT and CDR2 SNEGSKA (reference sequence). CDR3 size: 14 residues. The CDR3 loop reads CSAQDSDTDYEQYF. The CDR3 DNA follows: TGCAGTGCGCAGGACAGCGACACCGACTACGAGCAGTACTTC.

Ten or more counts support this clonotype. The V call is TRBV6-2 or TRBV6-3, the J call TRBJ1-2, with unresolved D. The CDR3 consists of 15 residues. CDR1 is MNHEY and CDR2 is SVGEGT in the germline V gene. Trimming stripped 7 bases from V and 4 bases from J, with 19 bases between. The CDR3 DNA reads TGTGCCAGCATGACCCGGTTACTCACCACCTATGGCTACACCTTC. It yields the protein CASMTRLLTTYGYTF.

This rearrangement joins TRBV5-4 to TRBJ2-1, with 8 bases lining up with TRBD2. From germline, CDR1 is SGHNT and CDR2 YYREEE (reference sequence). The CDR3 is 15 residues long. The V gene end was trimmed by 4 bases and the J gene end by 10 bases; junction bases not matched to a gene: 13. The DNA for the CDR3 is TGTGCCAGCAGCAAGAAAGCGGGAGTGGTAGAAGAGCAGTTCTTC. Residues: CASSKKAGVVEEQFF.

The V and J genes are TRBV25-1 and TRBJ1-4; D call uncertain. Trimming removed 8 bases at V and 4 bases at J, with 17 bases between. The CDR3 length is 15 residues. CDR1 and CDR2 from the germline V gene are MGHDK and SYGVNS. Here the CDR3 reads CASSPRGLGNEKLFF. In DNA form, the CDR3 reads TGTGCCAGCTCCCCTAGAGGGCTCGGTAATGAAAAACTGTTTTTT.

A few counts support this clonotype. The chain joins TRBV27 to TRBJ2-4, with TRBD2 matching over 7 bases. The junction had 13 bases not matched to a gene; V was cut back by 10 bases and J by 13 bases. Germline values: CDR1 MNHEY, CDR2 SMNVEV (reference sequence). The CDR3 runs 12 residues. In DNA, the CDR3 is TGTGCCACCCAAGCGGGGACGGGGGTGCAGTACTTC. This gives the protein CATQAGTGVQYF.

In this sample, this clonotype turned up a few times. The J gene is TRBJ2-4, the V gene TRBV27, with TRBD1 matching over 9 bases. CDR3 size: 17 residues. Unmatched junction bases numbered 12, after V lost 3 bases and J lost 6 bases. Germline CDR1 reads MNHEY; CDR2 reads SMNVEV (reference sequence). CDR3 region: CASSFLRPGQGLNIQYF. The CDR3 region has the DNA TGTGCCAGCAGTTTCCTACGTCCGGGACAGGGTTTAAACATTCAGTACTTC.

The chain is built from TRBV7-3 and TRBJ2-1, with TRBD1 as a possible D gene (6 bases). Per the germline V gene, CDR1 is SGHTA and CDR2 is FQGTGA. The CDR3 runs to 15 residues. The V gene lost 0 bases and the J gene lost 5 bases, with 11 bases spanning the gap. The CDR3 sequence: CASSLTQGQDNEQFF. Written as DNA, the CDR3 is TGTGCCAGCAGCTTAACCCAGGGGCAGGACAATGAGCAGTTCTTC.

This clonotype has at least ten counts. The chain employs TRBV11-2 and TRBJ2-7; TRBD1 agrees at 8 bases. The CDR3 totals 14 residues. Losses at the gene ends were 7 bases for V and 6 bases for J; bases not matched to a gene: 11. CDR1 is SGHAT and CDR2 is FQNNGV in the germline V gene. CDR3 in DNA: TGTGCCAGCATCATTGGCAGGGGGCTAGGCGAGCAGTACTTC. The encoded protein is CASIIGRGLGEQYF.